Given below is one T cell receptor (beta chain) in context. The antigen is undetermined. The data are from a study of T-cell reconstitution after alpha-beta-depleted transplantation in children. Study-wide results and caveats: Fresh T-cell production supplied most of the T-cell counts and diversity seen one year after transplant. Surviving recipient T cells and thymic progenitors produced the high day-60 TCRbeta diversity seen in some patients.

Unique molecular identifiers tagged the TCRbeta library. TCRdb re-analysed the PCR reads in MiXCR, keeping a single row per CDR3 protein. The table lists 350,000 to 500,000 distinct CDR3 sequences, about 40% of them singletons. Deletions cut 1 base from V and 10 bases from J, with 13 bases between. The CDR3 runs to 14 residues. Germline values: CDR1 SEHNR, CDR2 FQNEAQ (reference sequence). Sequencing was performed on PBMCs, taken before TCRalphabeta/CD19-depleted stem cell transplant. The rearrangement links TRBV7-9 to TRBJ1-4; D might be TRBD1 (5 bases). This TCR derives from a girl aged 2-10 years with aplastic anemia, due to receive a stem cell transplant. The CDR3: CASSLVSGAGKLFF. DNA for the CDR3: TGTGCCAGCAGCTTAGTATCCGGGGCGGGAAAACTGTTTTTT.